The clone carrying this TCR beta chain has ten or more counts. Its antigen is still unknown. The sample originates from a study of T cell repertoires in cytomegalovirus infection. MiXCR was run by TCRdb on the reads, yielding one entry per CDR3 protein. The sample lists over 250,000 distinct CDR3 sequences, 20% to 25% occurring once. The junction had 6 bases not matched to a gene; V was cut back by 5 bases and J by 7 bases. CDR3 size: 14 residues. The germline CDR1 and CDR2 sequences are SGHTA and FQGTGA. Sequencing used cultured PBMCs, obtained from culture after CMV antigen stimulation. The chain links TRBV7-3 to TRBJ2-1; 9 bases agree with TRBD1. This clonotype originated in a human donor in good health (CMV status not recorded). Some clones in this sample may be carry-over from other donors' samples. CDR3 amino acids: CASSHGTGKNEQFF. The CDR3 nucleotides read TGTGCCAGCAGCCACGGGACAGGGAAGAATGAGCAGTTCTTC.